The clone carrying this T cell receptor beta chain was detected a few times. Its antigen is still unknown. Each CDR3 protein gets one entry after TCRdb re-called the reads with MiXCR. The sample holds some 700,000 distinct CDR3 sequences, about 40% seen once. The data originate from a study of T cell repertoires in cytomegalovirus infection. The overall study: Matching HLA type, along with CMV infection, was indicated by public TCR beta signatures.

Study results and caveats: CMV-specific TCR beta clonotypes restricted by HLA-C were the ones dominating the ex vivo response. Pooled public TCR beta family frequency picked out CMV carriers with the relevant HLA.

This CDR3 contains 15 residues. Germline V gene sequence: CDR1 MDHEN, CDR2 SYDVKM. Deletions cut 4 bases from V and 7 bases from J, with 16 bases between. V and J are TRBV28 and TRBJ1-4; D is uncertain. Sequencing input: PBMCs. This receptor was taken from a human donor in good health (CMV status not recorded). Some clones in this sample may be carry-over from other donors' samples. The CDR3 sequence is CASSSRLAGSEKLFF. CDR3 sequence (DNA): TGTGCCAGCAGTTCCCGGCTCGCTGGGAGTGAAAAACTGTTTTTT.